This entry lists 9 T cell receptor delta chains sequenced from one sample in a study of gamma-delta T cells after stem cell transplantation. TCRdb reprocessed the RT-PCR reads through CATT. The sample has 1,500 or so delta-chain clones, less than 2% seen once. Sequenced input: gamma-delta T cells. These receptors originate from a human donor. It is not recorded whose cells these are; they may come from a transplant donor.

In regard to this clone: TCRdb assigns this DNA the protein of a much larger clone, which departs from its translation at residue 8; this likely reflects a read error, and the protein shown comes from translating the DNA. V usage is TRDV2 and J usage is TRDJ1, with D unclear. This CDR3 is built from 16 residues. The ends were cut back, 2 bases at V and 1 base at J, with 16 bases in the middle. The germline V gene has CDR1 GEAIGNYY and CDR2 EKD. The CDR3 DNA is TGTGCCTGTGACAGGGCGAGAGGACGGGGCACCGATAAACTCATCTTT. Its protein product is CACDRARGRGTDKLIF.

As regards this clone: The amino acid sequence in TCRdb belongs to a much larger clone and departs from this DNA's translation at residue 7, likely a sequencing read error; the sequence shown is translated from the DNA. The chain uses TRDV3 and TRDJ1; a possible D gene is TRDD3 (8 bases). Germline CDR1 is TVYSNPD and CDR2 is GDNSRS (reference sequence). The CDR3 totals 20 residues. The germline V and J ends were trimmed by 4 bases and 0 bases, with 33 bases remaining between them. CDR3 coding DNA: TGTGCCTCGCCGGCCTTCCTTCTTACTGCGGGATACGGGGACACCGATAAACTCATCTTT. As protein: CASPAFLLTAGYGDTDKLIF. Using reference TRDV3 and TRDJ1 for the parts outside the CDR3, the full variable domain is CDKVTQSSPDQTVASGSEVVLLCTYDTVYSNPDLFWYRIRPDYSFQFVFYGDNSRSEGADFTQGRFSVKHILTQKAFHLVISPVRTEDSATYYCASPAFLLTAGYGDTDKLIFGKGTRVTVEP.

This clone was counted between two and nine times. Germline and junction disagree at one end, which may indicate a read error. The chain links TRDV1 to TRDJ3; 8 nucleotides line up with TRDD3. CDR1 is TSWWSYY and CDR2 is QGS in the germline V gene. The CDR3 consists of 24 residues. In nucleotides, the CDR3 is TGTGCTCTTGGGGCCCTAGTATCTACACTCACTGGGGGTCTTAGCTCCTGGGGCACCCAACAGATGTTTTTC. Its protein product is CALGALVSTLTGGLSSWGTQQMFF.

This clone was seen only a few times. Only one base separates this from a far larger clonotype, so it likely reflects a read error. In the same sample, other DNA sequences code for this CDR3. This chain connects TRDV1 to TRDJ3, with TRDD3 identical over 8 bases. CDR1 and CDR2 (germline): TSWWSYY, QGS. The CDR3 extends over 24 amino acids. The CDR3 sequence is CALGALVSTLTGGLSSWDTRQMFF. The CDR3 nucleotides are TGTGCTCTCGGGGCCCTAGTATCTACACTTACTGGGGGTCTTAGCTCCTGGGACACCCGACAGATGTTTTTC.

This clone was recorded a few times. TCRdb's protein, taken from a much larger clone, differs from this DNA's translation at residue 9, likely owing to a read error; the protein displayed comes from the DNA. V gene TRDV2 combines with J gene TRDJ1, with D maybe TRDD3 (5 bases). The V end lost 1 base, the J end lost 1 base, and 21 bases lay between the germline ends. The V gene's germline CDR1 is GEAIGNYY and CDR2 EKD. This CDR3 spans 18 amino acids. The CDR3 DNA sequence: TGTGCCTGTGACACTGTGGAAGGGACAGCGGGGGCCACCGATAAACTCATCTTT. Protein sequence: CACDTVEGTAGATDKLIF.

Concerning this clone itself: This likely traces to a read error, being one base from a far larger clone. The same CDR3 arises from other DNA sequences in this sample as well. V usage is TRDV2 and J usage is TRDJ1; tentatively, D is TRDD3 (5 bases). Trimming removed 1 base at V and 1 base at J, with 18 bases between. CDR1 GEAIGNYY and CDR2 EKD come from the germline V gene. This CDR3 has 17 residues. The CDR3 sequence is CACDTAWARRTTDKLIF. The CDR3 region has the DNA TGTGCCTGTGACACTGCCTGGGCCCGACGGACCACCGATAAACTCATCTTT.

The sample holds a few counts of this clone. This probably arose from a read error, given a far larger clone one base away. The same CDR3 arises from other DNA sequences in this sample as well. The J gene is TRDJ3, the V gene TRDV2; 7 nucleotides agree with TRDD3. The CDR3 loop spans 17 amino acids. The V gene's germline CDR1 is GEAIGNYY and CDR2 EKD. CDR3 region: CACDTVGETWDTRQMFF. CDR3 nucleotides: TGTGCCTGTGACACCGTGGGGGAGACCTGGGATACCCGACAGATGTTTTTC.

In its sample, this clone was seen a few times. This DNA's translation differs at residue 6 from TCRdb's protein, which comes from a much larger clone; a read error is likely, and the protein shown is translated from the DNA. The chain recombines TRDV2 with TRDJ1; 9 positions match TRDD3. This CDR3 has 16 amino acids. J lost 7 bases, V lost 0 bases, and 11 bases had no gene match. From germline, CDR1 is GEAIGNYY and CDR2 EKD. The CDR3 nucleotides are TGTGCCTGTGACACCTGTACTGGGGGACCCCAGGGTAAACTCATCTTT. This encodes CACDTCTGGPQGKLIF.

This clone was detected a few times. This sequence is one base from a far larger clone and is likely a read error. The chain joins TRDV2 to TRDJ1; 11 positions match TRDD3. This CDR3 contains 20 residues. V dropped 0 bases and J dropped 6; count of bases not matched to a gene: 20. Germline V gives CDR1 GEAIGNYY, CDR2 EKD. The CDR3 coding sequence is TGTGCCTGTGACACCCAAGGCGGGACTGGGGGATATGTTTTGGTGTATAAACTCATCTTT. Protein: CACDTQGGTGGYVLVYKLIF.